The clone carrying this T cell receptor beta chain has at least ten counts. Its antigen is unknown. This sample was included in a study of identical twins. Broader study findings: There is a chance that invariant MAIT and iNKT cells partially muddied zero-insertion analyses.

TCRdb called the 5' RACE reads again in MiXCR, with one record for every CDR3 protein. The data show 250,000 to 300,000 distinct CDR3 sequences, about 8.3% seen once. These data also formed part of another study, on yellow fever vaccine responses in identical twins.

This clonotype was sampled from a woman aged 18 to 35 in good health. The sample consisted of CD8+ T cells sorted from blood.

CDR3 nucleotide sequence: TGTGCCAGCAGTTTAGTCGGGGCTAGCGGCACAGATACGCAGTATTTT. It yields the protein CASSLVGASGTDTQYF. The chain employs TRBV12-3 or TRBV12-4 and TRBJ2-3; D perhaps matches TRBD2 (6 bases). This CDR3 is 16 amino acids long. V shed 1 base and J shed 1 base, with 12 bases lying between them.